These T cell receptor beta chains were read from a single sample in a study of blood T cells in healthy people across ages. TCRdb passed the 5' RACE reads through MiXCR, listing each CDR3 protein once. The data contain about 1,400,000 distinct CDR3 sequences, around 42% of them seen just once; the ten biggest clones take up approximately 7.9%. Sequenced: blood. The receptors originated from a woman aged 18-29 years in good health. The CDR3 runs from the conserved cysteine through the conserved F or W. The D gene is left open where the match is weak. Not every row has a clone size; where given, it reads once, few, many or a size class.

D gene: NA
J gene: TRBJ2-3
V gene: TRBV6-5
clone size: NA
CDR3 DNA: TGTGCCAGCAGTCCCTGGAGTAGGACCTCGAGGGATACGCAGTATTTT
CDR3 protein: CASSPWSRTSRDTQYF

D gene: NA
J gene: TRBJ2-7
V gene: TRBV6-1
clone size: NA
CDR3 DNA: TGTGCCAGCAGTGAGGCTGTGCCTGACGAGCAGTACTTC
CDR3 protein: CASSEAVPDEQYF

D gene: NA
J gene: TRBJ2-3
V gene: TRBV27
clone size: NA
CDR3 DNA: TGTGCCAGCACCGTGGTTATGGAGTTGGAGACAGATACGCAGTATTTT
CDR3 protein: CASTVVMELETDTQYF

D gene: TRBD2
J gene: TRBJ2-1
V gene: TRBV20-1
clone size: NA
CDR3 DNA: TGCAGTGCTAGAGGGGCTAGCGGGATAAGTGAGCAGTTCTTC
CDR3 protein: CSARGASGISEQFF

D gene: TRBD2
J gene: TRBJ2-1
V gene: TRBV9
clone size: NA
CDR3 DNA: TGTGCCAGCAGCCCATCTAGCGGGGACGACAATGAGCAGTTCTTC
CDR3 protein: CASSPSSGDDNEQFF

D gene: TRBD1
J gene: TRBJ2-3
V gene: TRBV2
clone size: NA
CDR3 DNA: TGTGCCAGCAGTGCGGAGACAGGGGTCACAGATACGCAGTATTTT
CDR3 protein: CASSAETGVTDTQYF

D gene: TRBD2
J gene: TRBJ2-5
V gene: TRBV2
clone size: NA
CDR3 DNA: TGTGCCAGCAGTGAATTGGCTAGCGGGAGGAATGAGCAGTACTTC
CDR3 protein: CASSELASGRNEQYF

D gene: NA
J gene: TRBJ1-4
V gene: TRBV21-1
clone size: NA
CDR3 DNA: TGTGCCAGCAGCAAAGTACGAAGGCCAACTAATGAAAAACTGTTTTTT
CDR3 protein: CASSKVRRPTNEKLFF

D gene: TRBD1
J gene: TRBJ1-4
V gene: TRBV27
clone size: NA
CDR3 DNA: TGTGCCAGCAGTACCGGACAGGGTAGAGCTAATGAAAAACTGTTTTTT
CDR3 protein: CASSTGQGRANEKLFF

D gene: NA
J gene: TRBJ2-3
V gene: TRBV11-2
clone size: NA
CDR3 DNA: TGTGCCAGCAGCCCCGTAATTGGAGATACGCAGTATTTT
CDR3 protein: CASSPVIGDTQYF

D gene: NA
J gene: TRBJ1-2
V gene: TRBV4-1
clone size: NA
CDR3 DNA: TGCGCCAGCCGCGAAATGATGGGCTATGGCTACACCTTC
CDR3 protein: CASREMMGYGYTF

D gene: TRBD2
J gene: TRBJ2-3
V gene: TRBV4-2
clone size: NA
CDR3 DNA: TGTGCCAGCAGCCAAGATATAGCGGGGGGTCGGACAGATACGCAGTATTTT
CDR3 protein: CASSQDIAGGRTDTQYF

D gene: NA
J gene: TRBJ2-1
V gene: TRBV6-1
clone size: NA
CDR3 DNA: TGTGCCAGCAGTGAGCCAGGGATCCAAGAGACCCAGTTCTTC
CDR3 protein: CASSEPGIQETQFF

D gene: TRBD2
J gene: TRBJ2-7
V gene: TRBV5-1
clone size: NA
CDR3 DNA: TGCGCCAGCAGCCGTACTAGCGGGAGTGACGAGCAGTACTTC
CDR3 protein: CASSRTSGSDEQYF

D gene: NA
J gene: TRBJ1-2
V gene: TRBV4-2
clone size: many
CDR3 DNA: TGTGCCAGCAGCCAAGTTGACTATGGCTACACCTTC
CDR3 protein: CASSQVDYGYTF

D gene: TRBD1
J gene: TRBJ2-7
V gene: TRBV5-1
clone size: few
CDR3 DNA: TGCGCCAGCAGCTTGGTTGGACAGGGCAACGAGCAGTACTTC
CDR3 protein: CASSLVGQGNEQYF

D gene: TRBD2
J gene: TRBJ2-1
V gene: TRBV28
clone size: NA
CDR3 DNA: TGTGCCAGCAGACCCCCTGGGGCTAGCGGCTACAATGAGCAGTTCTTC
CDR3 protein: CASRPPGASGYNEQFF

D gene: TRBD2
J gene: TRBJ2-3
V gene: TRBV20-1
clone size: few
CDR3 DNA: TGCAGTGCTCCAGATACAGGGACTAGAAAACTGACAGATACGCAGTATTTT
CDR3 protein: CSAPDTGTRKLTDTQYF

D gene: TRBD2
J gene: TRBJ2-2
V gene: TRBV7-2
clone size: few
CDR3 DNA: TGTGCCAGCAGCGCCAGCGGGGGCACCGGGGAGCTGTTTTTT
CDR3 protein: CASSASGGTGELFF

D gene: NA
J gene: TRBJ1-1
V gene: TRBV12-3/TRBV12-4
clone size: NA
CDR3 DNA: TGTGCCAGCAGCACAGTGTTAGGGAACACTGAAGCTTTCTTT
CDR3 protein: CASSTVLGNTEAFF

D gene: TRBD2
J gene: TRBJ2-2
V gene: TRBV3-1
clone size: NA
CDR3 DNA: TGTGCCAGCAGCCTATCTAGCGGGAGCCCAGGCACCGGGGAGCTGTTTTTT
CDR3 protein: CASSLSSGSPGTGELFF

D gene: NA
J gene: TRBJ1-1
V gene: TRBV6-5
clone size: few
CDR3 DNA: TGTGCCACCCGCATTGGCGGGGGGAACACTGAAGCTTTCTTT
CDR3 protein: CATRIGGGNTEAFF

D gene: TRBD1
J gene: TRBJ1-4
V gene: TRBV20-1
clone size: NA
CDR3 DNA: TGCAGTGCTAGAGGGGAGACAGGGGGCACAACTAATGAAAAACTGTTTTTT
CDR3 protein: CSARGETGGTTNEKLFF

D gene: NA
J gene: TRBJ1-2
V gene: TRBV6-6
clone size: NA
CDR3 DNA: TGTGCCAGCAGGGGTGACAGAGCCCACTATGGCTACACCTTC
CDR3 protein: CASRGDRAHYGYTF

D gene: TRBD2
J gene: TRBJ2-1
V gene: TRBV20-1
clone size: once
CDR3 DNA: TGCAGTGCACTCGGGGTAGCGGGGGGGCTGAGGGAATACAATGAGCAGTTCTTC
CDR3 protein: CSALGVAGGLREYNEQFF

D gene: TRBD1
J gene: TRBJ2-4
V gene: TRBV7-9
clone size: many
CDR3 DNA: TGTGCCAGCAGCTTGGGGGGACAGGGAAAGAACATTCAGTACTTC
CDR3 protein: CASSLGGQGKNIQYF

D gene: TRBD2
J gene: TRBJ2-7
V gene: TRBV5-1
clone size: NA
CDR3 DNA: TGCGCCAGCAGCCGCGGACTAGCGGGGGGGTACAATGAGCAGTACTTC
CDR3 protein: CASSRGLAGGYNEQYF

D gene: TRBD2
J gene: TRBJ2-1
V gene: TRBV5-1
clone size: NA
CDR3 DNA: TGCGCCAGCAGCTTGACCGCTGGCGGGAGTCCGTCCAATGAGCAGTTCTTC
CDR3 protein: CASSLTAGGSPSNEQFF

D gene: NA
J gene: TRBJ1-4
V gene: TRBV29-1
clone size: NA
CDR3 DNA: TGCAGCGTTGAAGACCGACAATCGACCTCGGGAAAACTGTTTTTT
CDR3 protein: CSVEDRQSTSGKLFF

D gene: NA
J gene: TRBJ1-2
V gene: TRBV11-3
clone size: NA
CDR3 DNA: TGTGCCAGCAGCTTAGATACAGGGTCTGGCTACACCTTC
CDR3 protein: CASSLDTGSGYTF

D gene: NA
J gene: TRBJ2-7
V gene: TRBV2
clone size: NA
CDR3 DNA: TGTGCCAGCAGTGGCCCATATGATGGGGACGAGTTAAGCTACGAGCAGTACTTC
CDR3 protein: CASSGPYDGDELSYEQYF

D gene: NA
J gene: TRBJ2-7
V gene: TRBV6-1
clone size: few
CDR3 DNA: TGTGCCAGCAGTGACGGGGTGAACTACGAGCAGTACTTC
CDR3 protein: CASSDGVNYEQYF

D gene: NA
J gene: TRBJ1-1
V gene: TRBV6-1
clone size: once
CDR3 DNA: TGTGCCATCAGACCCACAGCGAACACTGAAGCTTTCTTT
CDR3 protein: CAIRPTANTEAFF

D gene: NA
J gene: TRBJ1-6
V gene: TRBV21-1
clone size: NA
CDR3 DNA: TGTGCCAGCAAAGATGGACAGGCTTATTCACCCCTCCACTTT
CDR3 protein: CASKDGQAYSPLHF

D gene: TRBD2
J gene: TRBJ2-7
V gene: TRBV12-3/TRBV12-4
clone size: NA
CDR3 DNA: TGTGCCAGCAGTTACCGGTCTAGCGGCCCCTACGAGCAGTACTTC
CDR3 protein: CASSYRSSGPYEQYF

D gene: TRBD1
J gene: TRBJ2-3
V gene: TRBV24-1
clone size: NA
CDR3 DNA: TGTGCCACCAGTGAATCCGACAGGGGCCTCACAGATACGCAGTATTTT
CDR3 protein: CATSESDRGLTDTQYF

D gene: NA
J gene: TRBJ2-5
V gene: TRBV15
clone size: few
CDR3 DNA: TGTGCCACCAGCCAGTCTCTCAGATCGGGGGGCCTAGAGACCCAGTACTTC
CDR3 protein: CATSQSLRSGGLETQYF

D gene: NA
J gene: TRBJ1-4
V gene: TRBV29-1
clone size: NA
CDR3 DNA: TGCAGCGTTTCCCAGGATCCTTCGGAAAAACTGTTTTTT
CDR3 protein: CSVSQDPSEKLFF

D gene: NA
J gene: TRBJ2-2
V gene: TRBV12-3/TRBV12-4
clone size: NA
CDR3 DNA: TGTGCCAGCAGAGAAACAATGTCGGGGACCGGGGAGCTGTTTTTT
CDR3 protein: CASRETMSGTGELFF

D gene: TRBD2
J gene: TRBJ2-4
V gene: TRBV20-1
clone size: NA
CDR3 DNA: TGCAGTGCTCCCAGGGGTAGCGGGAGTAAAGGCAAAAACATTCAGTACTTC
CDR3 protein: CSAPRGSGSKGKNIQYF

D gene: TRBD1
J gene: TRBJ2-7
V gene: TRBV7-9
clone size: NA
CDR3 DNA: TGTGCCAGCAGCTGGCCCACAGGGGGCCTCTACGAGCAGTACTTC
CDR3 protein: CASSWPTGGLYEQYF

D gene: NA
J gene: TRBJ2-7
V gene: TRBV2
clone size: NA
CDR3 DNA: TGTGCCAGCAATCGACTAGGGAGCTCCTACAATGAGCAGTACTTC
CDR3 protein: CASNRLGSSYNEQYF

D gene: NA
J gene: TRBJ2-7
V gene: TRBV10-3
clone size: NA
CDR3 DNA: TGTGCCATCAGTGGAGGAGCGGCAAGCTCCTACGAGCAGTACTTC
CDR3 protein: CAISGGAASSYEQYF

D gene: NA
J gene: TRBJ2-7
V gene: TRBV20-1
clone size: NA
CDR3 DNA: TGCAGTGCTAGACCGAAGCCGGGCTGGATGGAGCAGTACTTC
CDR3 protein: CSARPKPGWMEQYF

D gene: NA
J gene: TRBJ2-5
V gene: TRBV10-3
clone size: NA
CDR3 DNA: TGTGCCATCAGTGAGAACAATGAGCAGTACTTC
CDR3 protein: CAISENNEQYF

D gene: NA
J gene: TRBJ2-7
V gene: TRBV20-1
clone size: NA
CDR3 DNA: TGCAGTGCTAGAGTTTTGGGGAATGAGCAGTACTTC
CDR3 protein: CSARVLGNEQYF

D gene: TRBD1
J gene: TRBJ2-5
V gene: TRBV9
clone size: NA
CDR3 DNA: TGTGCCAGCAGCGACTCCGGGCAGGGGGCGCGGGAGACCCAGTACTTC
CDR3 protein: CASSDSGQGARETQYF

D gene: NA
J gene: TRBJ1-1
V gene: TRBV10-3
clone size: NA
CDR3 DNA: TGTGCCATCAGTGAAAGGAGCATGAACACTGAAGCTTTCTTT
CDR3 protein: CAISERSMNTEAFF